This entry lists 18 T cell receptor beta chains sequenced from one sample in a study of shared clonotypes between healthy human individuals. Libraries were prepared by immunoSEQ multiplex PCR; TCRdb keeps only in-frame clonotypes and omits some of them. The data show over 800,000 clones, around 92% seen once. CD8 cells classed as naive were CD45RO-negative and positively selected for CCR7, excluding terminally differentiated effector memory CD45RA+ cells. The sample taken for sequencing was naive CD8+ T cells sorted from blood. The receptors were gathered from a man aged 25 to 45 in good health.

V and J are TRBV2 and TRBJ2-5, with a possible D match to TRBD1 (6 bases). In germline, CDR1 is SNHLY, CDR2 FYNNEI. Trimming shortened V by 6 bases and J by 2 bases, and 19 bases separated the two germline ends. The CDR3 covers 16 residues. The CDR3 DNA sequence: TGTGCCAGCAGACCCAGGGGTTGGGGCACACAAGAGACCCAGTACTTC. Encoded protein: CASRPRGWGTQETQYF. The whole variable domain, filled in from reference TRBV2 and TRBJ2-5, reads EPEVTQTPSHQVTQMGQEVILRCVPISNHLYFYWYRQILGQKVEFLVSFYNNEISEKSEIFDDQFSVERPDGSNFTLKIRSTKLEDSAMYFCASRPRGWGTQETQYFGPGTRLLVL.

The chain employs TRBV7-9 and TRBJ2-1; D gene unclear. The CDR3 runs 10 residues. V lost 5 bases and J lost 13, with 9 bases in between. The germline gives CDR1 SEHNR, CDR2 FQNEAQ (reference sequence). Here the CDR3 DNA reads TGTGCCAGCAGCGGACCAGCCCAGTTCTTC. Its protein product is CASSGPAQFF.

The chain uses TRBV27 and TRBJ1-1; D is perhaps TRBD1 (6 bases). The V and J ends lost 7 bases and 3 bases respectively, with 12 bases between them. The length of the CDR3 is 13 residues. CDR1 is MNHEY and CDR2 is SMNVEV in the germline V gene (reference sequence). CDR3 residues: CASMVRGYTEAFF. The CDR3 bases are TGTGCCAGCATGGTCAGGGGCTACACTGAAGCTTTCTTT.

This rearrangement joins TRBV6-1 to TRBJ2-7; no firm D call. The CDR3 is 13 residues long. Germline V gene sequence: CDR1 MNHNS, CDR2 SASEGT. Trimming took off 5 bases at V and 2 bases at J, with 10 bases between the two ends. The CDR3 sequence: CASSPSLTYEQYF. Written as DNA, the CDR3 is TGTGCCAGCAGTCCCTCGTTAACCTACGAGCAGTACTTC.

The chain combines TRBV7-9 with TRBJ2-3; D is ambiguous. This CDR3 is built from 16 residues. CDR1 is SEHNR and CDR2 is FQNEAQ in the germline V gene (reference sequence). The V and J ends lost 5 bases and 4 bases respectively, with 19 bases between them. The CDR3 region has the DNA TGTGCCAGCAGCCACTCTGTGGATGTAGGGTCAGATACGCAGTATTTT. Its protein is CASSHSVDVGSDTQYF.

For the CDR3, the DNA is TGTGCCAGCAGCTTACCCCGGACAGCGCCTGAACCCGAGCAGTACTTC. It translates to CASSLPRTAPEPEQYF. This chain joins TRBV7-8 and TRBJ2-7; maybe TRBD1 (6 bases). V lost 2 bases and J lost 6, with 20 bases in between. The CDR3 covers 16 residues. The germline V gene encodes CDR1 SGHVS and CDR2 FQNEAQ. The whole variable domain, remainder taken from reference TRBV7-8 and TRBJ2-7, is GAGVSQSPRYKVAKRGQDVALRCDPISGHVSLFWYQQALGQGPEFLTYFQNEAQLDKSGLPSDRFFAERPEGSVSTLKIQRTQQEDSAVYLCASSLPRTAPEPEQYFGPGTRLTVT.

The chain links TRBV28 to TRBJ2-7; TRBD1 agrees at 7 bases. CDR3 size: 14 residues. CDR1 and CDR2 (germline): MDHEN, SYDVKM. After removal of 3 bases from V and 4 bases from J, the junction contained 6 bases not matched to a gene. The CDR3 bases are TGTGCCAGCAGTTTTGGTGCAGGGGGTTACGAGCAGTACTTC. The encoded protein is CASSFGAGGYEQYF.

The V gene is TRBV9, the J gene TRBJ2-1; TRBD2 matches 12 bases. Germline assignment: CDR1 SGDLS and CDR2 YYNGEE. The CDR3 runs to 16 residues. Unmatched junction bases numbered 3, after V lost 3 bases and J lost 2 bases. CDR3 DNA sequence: TGTGCCAGCAGCGGTAGGACTAGCGGGACCTACAATGAGCAGTTCTTC. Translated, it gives CASSGRTSGTYNEQFF.

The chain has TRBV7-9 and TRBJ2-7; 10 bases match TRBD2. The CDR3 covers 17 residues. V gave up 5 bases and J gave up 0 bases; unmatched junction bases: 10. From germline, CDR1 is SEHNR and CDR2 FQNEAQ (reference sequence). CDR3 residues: CASSLGTAGGSSYEQYF. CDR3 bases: TGTGCCAGCAGCCTCGGGACAGCGGGAGGGAGCTCCTACGAGCAGTACTTC.

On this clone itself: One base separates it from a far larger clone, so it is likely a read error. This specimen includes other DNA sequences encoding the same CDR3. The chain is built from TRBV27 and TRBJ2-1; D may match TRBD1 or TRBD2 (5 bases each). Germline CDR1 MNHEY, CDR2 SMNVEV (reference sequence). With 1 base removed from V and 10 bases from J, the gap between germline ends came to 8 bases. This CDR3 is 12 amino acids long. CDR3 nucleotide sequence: TGTGCCAGCAGTTTATTAGGGGACGAGCAGTTCTTC. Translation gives CASSLLGDEQFF.

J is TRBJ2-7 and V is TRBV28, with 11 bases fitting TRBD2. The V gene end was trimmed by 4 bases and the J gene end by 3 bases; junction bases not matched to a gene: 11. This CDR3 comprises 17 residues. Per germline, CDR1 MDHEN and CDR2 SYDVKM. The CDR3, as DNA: TGTGCCAGCAGTTCTAATTCCGGGACTAGCGGCCTCTACGAGCAGTACTTC. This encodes CASSSNSGTSGLYEQYF.

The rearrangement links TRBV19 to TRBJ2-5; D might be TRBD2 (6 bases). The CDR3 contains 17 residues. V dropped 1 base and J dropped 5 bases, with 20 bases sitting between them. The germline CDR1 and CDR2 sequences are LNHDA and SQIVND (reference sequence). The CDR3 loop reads CASSIGRPGATSETQYF. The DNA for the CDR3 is TGTGCCAGTAGTATAGGCCGGCCGGGAGCAACTTCTGAGACCCAGTACTTC.

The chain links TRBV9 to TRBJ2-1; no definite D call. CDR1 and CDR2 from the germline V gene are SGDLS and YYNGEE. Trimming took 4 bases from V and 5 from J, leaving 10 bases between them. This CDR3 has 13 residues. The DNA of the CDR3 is TGTGCCAGCAGCATACGGACGGACAATGAGCAGTTCTTC. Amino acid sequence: CASSIRTDNEQFF.

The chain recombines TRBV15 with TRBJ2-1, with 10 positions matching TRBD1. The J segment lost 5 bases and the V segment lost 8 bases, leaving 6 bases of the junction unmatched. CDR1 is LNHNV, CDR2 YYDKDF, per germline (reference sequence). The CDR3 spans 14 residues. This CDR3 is CATARDRGNNEQFF. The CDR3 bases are TGTGCCACCGCAAGGGACAGGGGTAACAATGAGCAGTTCTTC.

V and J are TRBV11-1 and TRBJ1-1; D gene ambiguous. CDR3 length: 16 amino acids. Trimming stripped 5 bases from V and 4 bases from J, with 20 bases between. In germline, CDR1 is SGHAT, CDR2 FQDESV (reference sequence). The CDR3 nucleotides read TGTGCCAGCAGCATTTGGGTCGCGGGGTTGGCCACTGAAGCTTTCTTT. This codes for CASSIWVAGLATEAFF.

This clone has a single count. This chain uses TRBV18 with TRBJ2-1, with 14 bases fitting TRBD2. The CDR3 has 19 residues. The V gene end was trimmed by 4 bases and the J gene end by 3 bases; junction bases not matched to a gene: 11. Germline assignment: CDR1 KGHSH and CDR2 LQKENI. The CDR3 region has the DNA TGTGCCAGCTCACAAACCGGGACTAGCGGGAGTAGGGACTACAATGAGCAGTTCTTC. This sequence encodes CASSQTGTSGSRDYNEQFF.

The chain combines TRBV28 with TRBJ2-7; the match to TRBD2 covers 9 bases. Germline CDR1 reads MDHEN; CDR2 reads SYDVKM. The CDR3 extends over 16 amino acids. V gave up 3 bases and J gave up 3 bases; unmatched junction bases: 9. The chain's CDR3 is CASSFPSGKSSYEQYF. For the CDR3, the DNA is TGTGCCAGCAGTTTCCCTAGCGGGAAATCTAGCTACGAGCAGTACTTC.

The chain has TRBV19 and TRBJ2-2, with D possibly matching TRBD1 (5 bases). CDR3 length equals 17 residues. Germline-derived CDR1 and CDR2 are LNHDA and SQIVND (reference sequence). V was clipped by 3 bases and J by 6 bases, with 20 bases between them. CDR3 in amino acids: CASSIWGGAGNAGELFF. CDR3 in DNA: TGTGCCAGTAGTATTTGGGGTGGGGCAGGGAATGCCGGGGAGCTGTTTTTT.